The clone carrying this T cell receptor (beta chain) is deemed large. The antigen remains undetermined. The record originates from a study of vaccination and CD4 T cells after COVID-19. Per germline, CDR1 SGHVS and CDR2 FNYEAQ. Unmatched junction bases numbered 7, after V lost 1 base and J lost 5 bases. CDR3 size: 18 residues. With the Oncomine TCR Beta short-read assay, DNA from cultured CD4+ T cells was sequenced. It was from cultured CD4+ T cells that genomic DNA was extracted. In TCRdb, the PCR reads were re-called with MiXCR into one record per CDR3 protein. The sample carries 7,000 or so distinct CDR3 sequences, roughly 30% recorded once. The treatment was: approximately nine-day PBMC culture with coronavirus spike peptide pools or control peptides (ViraFEST assay). CD4+ T cells that came from the unexposed donor were collected before the COVID-19 pandemic (2011-2018).

Sequenced: CD4+ T cells from blood, cultured in vitro. The V call is TRBV7-6, the J call TRBJ1-6; 11 positions match TRBD1. The receptor was derived from a human donor in good health. CDR3 in DNA: TGTGCCAGCAGCTTAGGGACAGGGGGCGCCCGGGATAATTCACCCCTCCACTTT. It yields the protein CASSLGTGGARDNSPLHF.